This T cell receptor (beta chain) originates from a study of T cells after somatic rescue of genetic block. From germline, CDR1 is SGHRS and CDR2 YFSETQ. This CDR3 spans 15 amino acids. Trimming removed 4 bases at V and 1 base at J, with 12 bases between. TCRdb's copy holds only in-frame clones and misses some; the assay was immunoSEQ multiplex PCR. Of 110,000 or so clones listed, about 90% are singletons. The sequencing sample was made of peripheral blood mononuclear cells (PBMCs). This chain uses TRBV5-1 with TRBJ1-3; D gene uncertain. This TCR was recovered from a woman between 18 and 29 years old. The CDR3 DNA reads TGCGCCAGCAGCACCGACGGTACTTCTGGAAACACCATATATTTT. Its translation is CASSTDGTSGNTIYF.